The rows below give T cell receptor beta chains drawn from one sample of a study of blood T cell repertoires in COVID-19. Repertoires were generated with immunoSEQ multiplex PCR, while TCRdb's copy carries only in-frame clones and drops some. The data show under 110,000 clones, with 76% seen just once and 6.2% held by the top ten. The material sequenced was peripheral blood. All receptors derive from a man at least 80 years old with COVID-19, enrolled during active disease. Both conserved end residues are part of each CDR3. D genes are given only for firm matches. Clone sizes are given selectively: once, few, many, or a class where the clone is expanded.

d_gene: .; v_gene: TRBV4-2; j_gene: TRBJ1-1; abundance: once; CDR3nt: TGTGCCAGCAGCCCTGATTCGGGGAATCTGAACACTGAAGCTTTCTTT; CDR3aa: CASSPDSGNLNTEAFF
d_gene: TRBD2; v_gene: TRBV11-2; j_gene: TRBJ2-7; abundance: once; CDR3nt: TGTGCCAGCAGCTCAGGACTAGCCTACGAGCAGTACTTC; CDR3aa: CASSSGLAYEQYF
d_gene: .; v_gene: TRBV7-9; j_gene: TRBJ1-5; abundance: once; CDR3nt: TGTGCCAGCAGCCAGGGGTCCCTTAGCAATCAGCCCCAGCATTTT; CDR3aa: CASSQGSLSNQPQHF
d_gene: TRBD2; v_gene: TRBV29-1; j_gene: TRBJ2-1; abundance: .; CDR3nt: TGCAGCGTCGCCGGGACTAGCGGTACCTACAATGAGCAGTTCTTC; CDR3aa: CSVAGTSGTYNEQFF
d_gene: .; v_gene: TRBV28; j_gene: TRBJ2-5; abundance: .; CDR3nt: TGTGCCAGCAGTTTATGGGCCCTGGGGCGGAGCCAAGAGACCCAGTACTTC; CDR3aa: CASSLWALGRSQETQYF
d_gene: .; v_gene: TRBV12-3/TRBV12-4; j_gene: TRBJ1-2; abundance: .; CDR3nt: TGTGCCAGCAGTTTTGGGCAGGTGGGCTACACCTTC; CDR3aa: CASSFGQVGYTF
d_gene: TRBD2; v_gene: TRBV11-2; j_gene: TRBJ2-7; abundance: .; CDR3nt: TGTGCCAGCGATCCCGGGACTAGCGGCTCCTACGAGCAGTACTTC; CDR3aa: CASDPGTSGSYEQYF
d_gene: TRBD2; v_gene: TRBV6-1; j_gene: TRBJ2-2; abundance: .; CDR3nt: TGTGCCAGCAGTGCTACCCCGGGACTAGCGGGAGTTTTAACCGGGGAGCTGTTTTTT; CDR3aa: CASSATPGLAGVLTGELFF
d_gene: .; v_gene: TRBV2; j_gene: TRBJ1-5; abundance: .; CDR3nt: TGTGCCAGCAGTGGAGAGGGTCAGCCCCAGCATTTT; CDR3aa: CASSGEGQPQHF
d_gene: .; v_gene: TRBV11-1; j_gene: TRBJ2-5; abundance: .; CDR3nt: TGTGCCAGCAGCTCTTCTAGAGGGTCGGGGACCCAGTACTTC; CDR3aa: CASSSSRGSGTQYF
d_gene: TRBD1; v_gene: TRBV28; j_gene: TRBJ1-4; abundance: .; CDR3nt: TGTGCCAGCAGCGCACCCGGGACAGGGGAAGAAAAACTGTTTTTT; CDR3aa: CASSAPGTGEEKLFF
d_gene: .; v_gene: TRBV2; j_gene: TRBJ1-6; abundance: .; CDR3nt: TGTGCCAGCAGAGGGACACCTAATTCACCCCTCCACTTT; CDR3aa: CASRGTPNSPLHF
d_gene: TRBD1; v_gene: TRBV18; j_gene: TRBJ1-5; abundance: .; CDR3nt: TGTGCCAGCTCACCGACAGGGGCTAATCAGCCCCAGCATTTT; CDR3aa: CASSPTGANQPQHF
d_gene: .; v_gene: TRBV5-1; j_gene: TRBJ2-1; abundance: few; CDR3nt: TGCGCCAGCAGCACCCTTGGGGACACAAACAATGAGCAGTTCTTC; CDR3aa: CASSTLGDTNNEQFF
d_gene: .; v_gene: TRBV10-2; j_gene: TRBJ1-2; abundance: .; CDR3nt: TGCGCCAGCAGTGAGTTCAGACAGAACTATGGCTACACCTTC; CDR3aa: CASSEFRQNYGYTF
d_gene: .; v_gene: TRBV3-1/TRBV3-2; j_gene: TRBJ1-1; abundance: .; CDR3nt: TGTGCCAGCAGCCAAGGAGTGGGGACAACTTTTGTTGAAGCTTTCTTT; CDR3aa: CASSQGVGTTFVEAFF
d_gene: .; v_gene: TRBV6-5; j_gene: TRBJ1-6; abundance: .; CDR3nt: TGTGCCACTACGGGGGGATTGAATTCACCCCTCCACTTT; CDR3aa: CATTGGLNSPLHF
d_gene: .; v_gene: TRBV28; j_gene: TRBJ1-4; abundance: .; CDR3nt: TGTGCCAGCAGTTTAGAGGAGGGGATTCGAGAAAAACTGTTTTTT; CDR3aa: CASSLEEGIREKLFF
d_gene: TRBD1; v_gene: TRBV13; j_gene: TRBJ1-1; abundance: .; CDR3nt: TGTGCCAGCAGCTTAGGCGACAGGGGGCAGACTGAAGCTTTCTTT; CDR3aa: CASSLGDRGQTEAFF
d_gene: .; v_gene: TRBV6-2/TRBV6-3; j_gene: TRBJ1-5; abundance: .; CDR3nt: TGTGCCAGCAGTTTGGACCCAGGGTACAATCAGCCCCAGCATTTT; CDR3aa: CASSLDPGYNQPQHF
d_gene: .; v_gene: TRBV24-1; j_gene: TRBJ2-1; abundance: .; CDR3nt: TGTGCCACCAGTGACCTGAGCGGAGCCGGGCAGTTCTTC; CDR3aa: CATSDLSGAGQFF
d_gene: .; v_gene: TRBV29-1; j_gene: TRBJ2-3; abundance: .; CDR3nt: TGCAGCGGGGAAGGTTCACAGGGCACAGATACGCAGTATTTT; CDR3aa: CSGEGSQGTDTQYF
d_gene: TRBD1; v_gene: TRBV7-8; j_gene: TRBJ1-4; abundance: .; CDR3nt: TGTGCCAGCAGCCGTAGATGGGACAGGGGGCGCGTTAATGAAAAACTGTTTTTT; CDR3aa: CASSRRWDRGRVNEKLFF
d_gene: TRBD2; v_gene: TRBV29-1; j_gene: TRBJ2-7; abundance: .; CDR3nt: TGCAGCGTTGAAGTGGCTAGCGGGAGCGGTTCCTACGAGCAGTACTTC; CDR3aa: CSVEVASGSGSYEQYF
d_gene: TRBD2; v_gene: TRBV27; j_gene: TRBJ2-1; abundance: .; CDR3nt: TGTGCCAGCAGTAGACTTAGCGGGAGGGCCTACAATGAGCAGTTCTTC; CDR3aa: CASSRLSGRAYNEQFF
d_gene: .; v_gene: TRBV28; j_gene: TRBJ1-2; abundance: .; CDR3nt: TGTGCCAGCAGTTTAGGGGCGCCAGGGGCCTGGCATGGCTACACCTTC; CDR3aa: CASSLGAPGAWHGYTF
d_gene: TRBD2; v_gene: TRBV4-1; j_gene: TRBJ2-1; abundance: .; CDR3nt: TGCGCCAGCAGCCAAAGGCTAGCGGGAGCAGGAAATGAGCAGTTCTTC; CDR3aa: CASSQRLAGAGNEQFF
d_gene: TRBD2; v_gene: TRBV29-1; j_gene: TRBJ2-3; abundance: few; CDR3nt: TGCAGCGTTGGGGGACTAGCGGGAGGCCCACCTGCGCAGTATTTT; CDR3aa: CSVGGLAGGPPAQYF
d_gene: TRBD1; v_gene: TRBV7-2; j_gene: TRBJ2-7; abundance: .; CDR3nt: TGTGCCAGCAGCTCCCGTCCGGGACAGGGGTCCAACGAGCAGTACTTC; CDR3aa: CASSSRPGQGSNEQYF
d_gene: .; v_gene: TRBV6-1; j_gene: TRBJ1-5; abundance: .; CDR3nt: TGTGCCAGCAGTGACAGTCTCAATCAGCCCCAGCATTTT; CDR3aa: CASSDSLNQPQHF